Listed here are 32 T cell receptor beta chains from one sample, sequenced in a study of blood T cell repertoires in COVID-19. Profiled with immunoSEQ multiplex PCR; TCRdb holds only in-frame clones, not every one. The data contain hundreds of thousands of clones, 83% of them singletons. The sample taken for sequencing was PBMCs or T cells enriched from blood (not recorded which). Every receptor here comes from a woman between 50 and 59 years old who had been exposed to COVID-19.

There are a few counts of this clone. The chain couples TRBV7-8 to TRBJ1-1; a weak D match, TRBD1 (6 bases). Looked up from germline, CDR1 is SGHVS and CDR2 is FQNEAQ. Between the trimmed V and J ends, which lost 5 bases and 11 bases, there was a span of 21 bases. This CDR3 spans 14 amino acids. CDR3 sequence: CASSPRGGRAEAFF. The CDR3, as DNA: TGTGCCAGCAGCCCACGCGGGGGCAGGGCAGAGGCTTTCTTT.

The chain links TRBV27 to TRBJ2-7; 7 nucleotides match TRBD2. Germline assignment: CDR1 MNHEY and CDR2 SMNVEV (reference sequence). V was clipped by 4 bases and J by 1 base; unmatched bases: 10. The CDR3 length is 16 residues. The CDR3 DNA reads as TGTGCCAGCAGTTCGGGCGGGACTAAAGCTTCCTACGAGCAGTACTTC. It specifies CASSSGGTKASYEQYF.

This clone was seen a few times. Within the sample, other DNA sequences also encode this same CDR3. The chain has TRBV12-3 or TRBV12-4 and TRBJ1-1; D is possibly TRBD1 (6 bases). The CDR3 extends over 13 amino acids. The germline V and J ends were trimmed by 2 bases and 6 bases, with 10 bases remaining between them. The CDR3 spells CASSLREGAEAFF. The DNA of the CDR3 is TGTGCCAGCAGTTTACGGGAGGGGGCTGAAGCTTTCTTT.

The V gene is TRBV27, the J gene TRBJ2-1; 11 positions agree with TRBD2. V shed 6 bases and J 0 bases; nucleotides not matched to a gene: 7. This CDR3 has 17 amino acids. CDR1 is MNHEY and CDR2 is SMNVEV in the germline V gene (reference sequence). CDR3 sequence (DNA): TGTGCCAGCAGCCGACTAGCGGGGACTAGCTCCTACAATGAGCAGTTCTTC. Translating it yields CASSRLAGTSSYNEQFF.

This chain connects TRBV28 to TRBJ1-3; possible D gene TRBD1, 5 bases. The CDR3 extends over 16 amino acids. The germline V gene has CDR1 MDHEN and CDR2 SYDVKM. The ends were cut back, 1 base at V and 2 bases at J, with 12 bases in the middle. DNA for the CDR3: TGTGCCAGCAGTTTATCGGGGGAAGGAGCTGGAAACACCATATATTTT. Encoded protein: CASSLSGEGAGNTIYF. Together with reference TRBV28 and TRBJ1-3, the CDR3 gives the full variable domain: DVKVTQSSRYLVKRTGEKVFLECVQDMDHENMFWYRQDPGLGLRLIYFSYDVKMKEKGDIPEGYSVSREKKERFSLILESASTNQTSMYLCASSLSGEGAGNTIYFGEGSWLTVV.

The sample holds one count of this clone. The chain is built from TRBV3-1 (or the pseudogene TRBV3-2) and TRBJ2-1; D may be TRBD2 (6 bases). Trimming left V 4 bases short and J 10 bases short, with 14 bases between. CDR3 length: 13 amino acids. Germline assignment: CDR1 LGHDT and CDR2 YNNKEL (reference sequence). CDR3 bases: TGTGCCAGCAGCCTTACCCTTGCGGGGGAGCAGTTCTTC. Protein product: CASSLTLAGEQFF.

This clone came up a few times. CDR3 sequence: CASSVVQGAFNEQFF. Written as DNA, the CDR3 is TGTGCCAGCAGCGTCGTACAGGGGGCCTTCAATGAGCAGTTCTTC. The chain couples TRBV9 to TRBJ2-1; 9 bases line up with TRBD1. The CDR3 runs 15 residues. The germline CDR1 and CDR2 sequences are SGDLS and YYNGEE. J was trimmed by 6 bases and V by 2 bases; bases with no gene match: 6.

In this sample, this clone turned up once. The chain recombines TRBV5-1 with TRBJ2-5; D is perhaps TRBD2 (5 bases). This CDR3 comprises 16 residues. The V gene lost 4 bases and the J gene lost 0 bases, with 16 bases spanning the gap. From germline, CDR1 is SGHRS and CDR2 YFSETQ. The CDR3 sequence: CASSRGGANNQETQYF. CDR3 DNA sequence: TGCGCCAGCAGCCGCGGAGGAGCGAACAACCAAGAGACCCAGTACTTC.

This clone is a singleton in its sample. V usage is TRBV18 and J usage is TRBJ1-3; 9 positions match TRBD1. This CDR3 is 18 amino acids long. Germline V gene data show CDR1 as KGHSH and CDR2 as LQKENI. J lost 0 bases, V lost 5 bases, and 11 bases had no gene match. The CDR3: CASSAGTGFFFSGNTIYF. In DNA form, the CDR3 reads TGTGCCAGCTCAGCCGGGACAGGGTTTTTTTTCTCTGGAAACACCATATATTTT.

The DNA of the CDR3 is TGTGCCCGCGGGGGTTTGAATGAGCAGTTCTTC. Amino acid sequence: CARGGLNEQFF. This chain joins TRBV30 and TRBJ2-1; TRBD2 matches 7 bases. Losses at the gene ends were 8 bases for V and 7 bases for J; bases not matched to a gene: 5. The CDR3 contains 11 residues. Germline-derived CDR1 and CDR2 are GTSNPN and SVGIG (reference sequence).

The chain is built from TRBV21-1 and TRBJ1-3. TRBV21-1 is noted as a pseudogene. CDR3 length equals 17 residues. CDR3 region: CASSRSGTPQSGHTIYF. In nucleotides, the CDR3 is TGTGCCAGCAGCCGGTCCGGGACCCCGCAAAGCGGGCACACCATATATTTT.

V usage is TRBV7-3 and J usage is TRBJ2-3; D possibly corresponds to TRBD2 (7 bases). The CDR3 contains 16 residues. Germline loops: CDR1 SGHTA, CDR2 FQGTGA. V dropped 4 bases and J dropped 2 bases, with 16 bases sitting between them. The chain's CDR3 is CASSSFGAGATDTQYF. CDR3 DNA: TGTGCCAGCAGCTCGTTCGGTGCGGGGGCCACAGATACGCAGTATTTT. Drawing the rest from reference TRBV7-3 and TRBJ2-3, the complete variable domain is GAGVSQTPSNKVTEKGKYVELRCDPISGHTALYWYRQSLGQGPEFLIYFQGTGAADDSGLPNDRFFAVRPEGSVSTLKIQRTERGDSAVYLCASSSFGAGATDTQYFGPGTRLTVL.

The genes are TRBV10-2 and TRBJ2-3, with D unresolved. In germline, CDR1 is WSHSY, CDR2 SAAADI. The V end was cut by 9 bases, the J end by 3 bases, with 13 bases between. The CDR3 contains 13 residues. In nucleotides, the CDR3 is TGCGCCAGGTCCCCCGGGTCGACAGATACGCAGTATTTT. Protein product: CARSPGSTDTQYF.

This clone was seen a single time. This chain connects TRBV28 to TRBJ1-4; tentative D call: TRBD1 (5 bases). V was clipped by 6 bases and J by 8 bases, with 10 bases between them. Germline assignment: CDR1 MDHEN and CDR2 SYDVKM. The CDR3 extends over 12 amino acids. The CDR3 nucleotides are TGTGCCAGCAGGCGGGACCGCGAAAAACTGTTTTTT. Amino acids: CASRRDREKLFF.

The rearrangement links TRBV7-2 to TRBJ1-6; 7 bases match TRBD1. The V segment lost 6 bases and the J segment 7 bases; nucleotides outside the gene matches: 6. CDR3 length: 14 residues. CDR1 is SGHTA, CDR2 FQGNSA, per germline. The CDR3 coding sequence is TGTGCCAGCAGTTCAGGGGGTGAGAATTCACCCCTCCACTTT. Protein sequence: CASSSGGENSPLHF. The full variable domain, completed using reference TRBV7-2 and TRBJ1-6, is GAGVSQSPSNKVTEKGKDVELRCDPISGHTALYWYRQSLGQGLEFLIYFQGNSAPDKSGLPSDRFSAERTGGSVSTLTIQRTQQEDSAVYLCASSSGGENSPLHFGNGTRLTVT.

The CDR3 DNA reads as TGTGCCAGCAGCCCCGAACAGGGGCGAGCTTTCTTT. Translation gives CASSPEQGRAFF. The chain employs TRBV3-1 (or the pseudogene TRBV3-2) and TRBJ1-1, with TRBD1 identical over 7 bases. The germline V gene has CDR1 LGHDT and CDR2 YNNKEL (reference sequence). This CDR3 is 12 amino acids long. With V trimmed by 4 bases and J by 10 bases, 6 bases remained unmatched.

The V and J genes are TRBV7-2 and TRBJ2-5; the match to TRBD2 covers 10 bases. The CDR3 sequence is 17 residues long. The V gene's germline CDR1 is SGHTA and CDR2 FQGNSA. After removal of 3 bases from V and 2 bases from J, the junction contained 9 bases not matched to a gene. The chain's CDR3 is CASSFRLAGFIQETQYF. The DNA for the CDR3 is TGTGCCAGCAGCTTCCGACTAGCGGGCTTTATACAAGAGACCCAGTACTTC.

The chain is built from TRBV5-3 and TRBJ1-2, with a possible D match to TRBD1 (5 bases). TRBV5-3 belongs to the ORF category, with a function that is uncertain. The CDR3 contains 15 residues. Between the trimmed V and J ends, which lost 2 bases and 4 bases, there was a span of 15 bases. The CDR3 loop reads CARSFRRGRSYGYTF. The CDR3 DNA reads TGTGCCAGAAGCTTCAGGAGGGGCAGGAGCTATGGCTACACCTTC.

The chain couples TRBV6-5 to TRBJ1-2; TRBD1 agrees at 9 bases. CDR1 and CDR2 from the germline V gene are MNHEY and SVGAGI. The CDR3 spans 16 residues. V shed 4 bases, J shed 6 bases, and the junction held 12 bases outside the gene matches. The CDR3 DNA sequence: TGTGCCAGCAGTTCCACCGCCGGGACAGGGACGAATGGCTACACCTTC. Its translation: CASSSTAGTGTNGYTF.

The chain couples TRBV14 to TRBJ2-7, with TRBD2 as a possible D gene (6 bases). CDR3 length: 12 residues. CDR1 SGHDN and CDR2 FVKESK come from the germline V gene. Trimming stripped 3 bases from V and 9 bases from J, with 12 bases between. The CDR3, as DNA: TGTGCCAGCAGCCAGGGGGTAGCGGTGCAGTACTTC. Protein sequence: CASSQGVAVQYF.

The chain uses TRBV11-2 and TRBJ2-7; 7 positions match TRBD1. V lost 2 bases and J lost 1; bases outside the gene matches: 5. The CDR3 covers 15 residues. The germline V gene has CDR1 SGHAT and CDR2 FQNNGV. In nucleotides, the CDR3 is TGTGCCAGCAGCTTACAGGCGACAGGGTCCTACGAGCAGTACTTC. Residues: CASSLQATGSYEQYF.

The chain employs TRBV6-4 and TRBJ1-4; D ambiguous. The V and J ends lost 6 bases and 3 bases respectively, with 11 bases between them. The CDR3 consists of 14 residues. Germline CDR1 is MRHNA and CDR2 is SNTAGT. CDR3 coding DNA: TGTGCCAGCAGCGACATGAGGGCTAATGAAAAACTGTTTTTT. Translating gives CASSDMRANEKLFF.

This clone was observed a single time. V usage is TRBV24-1 and J usage is TRBJ2-3; a possible D gene is TRBD2 (6 bases). Germline CDR1 reads KGHDR; CDR2 reads SFDVKD. This CDR3 contains 12 residues. V was clipped by 7 bases and J by 4 bases, with 8 bases between them. CDR3 DNA sequence: TGTGCCACCAGCAGGGAGGCAGATACGCAGTATTTT. Amino acid sequence: CATSREADTQYF.

The gene calls are TRBV5-1 and TRBJ1-4, with 7 nucleotides matching TRBD1. Germline trimming cut 4 bases from V and 0 bases from J; bases unmatched to any gene: 12. The V gene's germline CDR1 is SGHRS and CDR2 YFSETQ. This CDR3 region has 18 residues. The CDR3 bases are TGCGCCAGCAGCAGGGACAGCTTGCTCCCTGCAACTAATGAAAAACTGTTTTTT. It codes for CASSRDSLLPATNEKLFF.

This clone was counted a few times. The chain uses TRBV28 and TRBJ1-5; a weak D match, TRBD1 (6 bases). The germline V gene has CDR1 MDHEN and CDR2 SYDVKM. V lost 6 bases, J lost 6 bases, and 15 bases lay in between. This CDR3 is built from 14 residues. Here the CDR3 reads CASSPSDRSQPQHF. The CDR3 DNA is TGTGCCAGCAGCCCCTCCGACAGGAGTCAGCCCCAGCATTTT.

V usage is TRBV5-6 and J usage is TRBJ1-1; TRBD1 is a possible D gene (6 bases). The CDR3 sequence is 14 residues long. CDR1 SGHDT and CDR2 YYEEEE come from the germline V gene. V was clipped by 4 bases and J by 2 bases, with 12 bases between them. Here the CDR3 DNA reads TGTGCCAGCAGCACCGGACAGATAAACACTGAAGCTTTCTTT. Translation gives CASSTGQINTEAFF.

This clone was observed a single time. The chain employs TRBV19 and TRBJ1-1, with D tentatively TRBD1 (6 bases). Germline CDR1 and CDR2: LNHDA and SQIVND (reference sequence). Trimming took off 7 bases at V and 2 bases at J, with 29 bases between the two ends. The CDR3 length is 19 residues. The CDR3 loop reads CASTPLRGQGGSRNTEAFF. CDR3 sequence (DNA): TGTGCCAGTACTCCACTTCGGGGACAAGGTGGGTCCCGCAACACTGAAGCTTTCTTT.

This chain connects TRBV7-3 to TRBJ1-2; D ambiguous. The CDR3 extends over 12 amino acids. V gave up 6 bases and J gave up 4 bases, with 9 bases separating them. From germline, CDR1 is SGHTA and CDR2 FQGTGA. CDR3 nucleotides: TGTGCCAGCAGTCTTTATATCTATGGCTACACCTTC. Its protein is CASSLYIYGYTF. The full variable domain, rest sourced from reference TRBV7-3 and TRBJ1-2, is GAGVSQTPSNKVTEKGKYVELRCDPISGHTALYWYRQSLGQGPEFLIYFQGTGAADDSGLPNDRFFAVRPEGSVSTLKIQRTERGDSAVYLCASSLYIYGYTFGSGTRLTVV.

The rearrangement uses TRBV11-2 and TRBJ1-1, with 7 bases fitting TRBD1. The CDR3 length is 15 residues. Per germline, CDR1 SGHAT and CDR2 FQNNGV. V was pared by 1 base and J by 5 bases, with 7 bases of the junction left unmatched. The CDR3 sequence: CASSLGQGVETEAFF. The DNA of the CDR3 is TGTGCCAGCAGCTTAGGACAGGGTGTAGAGACTGAAGCTTTCTTT.

The chain uses TRBV19 and TRBJ1-2; 8 bases are a match to TRBD1. Looked up from germline, CDR1 is LNHDA and CDR2 is SQIVND (reference sequence). The CDR3 is 18 amino acids. After removal of 3 bases from V and 8 bases from J, the junction contained 20 bases not matched to a gene. CDR3 nucleotides: TGTGCCAGTAGTATTAAAAGTTTGGGGACAGGATCTGTCGGGGGCTACACCTTC. Translating it yields CASSIKSLGTGSVGGYTF.

Only one count was recorded for this clone. The chain is built from TRBV4-1 and TRBJ1-1; D might be TRBD1 (5 bases). Trimming took 1 base from V and 5 from J, leaving 11 bases between them. The V gene's germline CDR1 is MGHRA and CDR2 YSYEKL. The CDR3 runs 14 residues. CDR3 amino acids: CASSQVGRDTEAFF. The CDR3 DNA reads as TGCGCCAGCAGCCAAGTAGGCAGGGATACTGAAGCTTTCTTT.

The J gene is TRBJ1-2, the V gene TRBV4-3, with D perhaps TRBD1 (5 bases). V was cut by 1 base and J by 3 bases, with 18 bases left in between. The CDR3 is made up of 17 amino acids. CDR1 is LGHNA, CDR2 YSLEER, per germline. The CDR3 is CASSQGDKRGLDYGYTF. The CDR3 coding sequence is TGCGCCAGCAGCCAAGGGGATAAAAGGGGTCTAGACTATGGCTACACCTTC.